The clone carrying this T cell receptor beta chain was seen only once. Its matching antigen is unknown. The record originates from a study of somatic mutations in cytotoxic T cells in rheumatoid arthritis. Study in general: The authors flow-sorted some V beta antibody-stained T-cell populations at nearly 100% purity, including V beta1+ cells that they sequenced for TCRB.

Study conclusions and caveats: Of around 60 patients, about eight had a largest CD8+ clone that exceeded 20% of CD8+ cells. Nothing was done to adjust for multiple comparisons when TRBV07 showed up slightly less in rheumatoid arthritis patients.

Profiled with immunoSEQ multiplex PCR; TCRdb holds only in-frame clones, not every one. This table holds around 20,000 clones, around 67% found once. Per the germline V gene, CDR1 is MNHEY and CDR2 is SVGAGI. Trimming shortened V by 2 bases and J by 3 bases, and 10 bases separated the two germline ends. This CDR3 is 14 amino acids long. Positive magnetic bead selection was used to isolate CD4+ and CD8+ cells; purity was checked by flow cytometry. The origin of this receptor is a woman in her sixties in good health. J is TRBJ1-1 and V is TRBV6-5; tentative D call: TRBD1 (5 bases). Sequencing was done on a sample of CD8+ T cells sorted from blood. This CDR3 is CASSYALRDTEAFF. CDR3 bases: TGTGCCAGCAGTTACGCACTCAGGGACACTGAAGCTTTCTTT.